A single sample is the source of the 14 T cell receptor beta chains below, sequenced in a study of T cells after yellow fever vaccination. MiXCR, applied by TCRdb to the 5' RACE reads, yields one record per CDR3 protein. The top ten hold 15% to 20% of the sample, which has about 300,000 distinct CDR3 sequences, around 7% seen once. Here the sequenced sample was PBMCs, taken around 45 days after the first yellow fever vaccination. These TCRs come from a young man who received the YFV17D yellow fever vaccine.

In its sample, this clonotype was seen a few times. The gene calls are TRBV5-1 and TRBJ2-1, with a possible D match to TRBD1 (6 bases). Germline V gene sequence: CDR1 SGHRS, CDR2 YFSETQ. The CDR3 runs to 15 residues. V lost 5 bases, J lost 9 bases, and 21 bases lay in between. The CDR3 DNA sequence: TGCGCCAGCAGATCGGACAGAGGCGTTTGGGCTGAGCAGTTCTTC. The encoded protein is CASRSDRGVWAEQFF.

As regards this clonotype: Germline and junction disagree at one end, which may indicate a read error. This chain links TRBV24-1 with TRBJ2-7, with D perhaps assigned TRBD1 or TRBD2 (6 bases each). Germline lookup yields CDR1 KGHDR and CDR2 SFDVKD. This CDR3 comprises 13 residues. CDR3 DNA: TGTGCCACCAGCGGCGGGACACCCTATGAGCAGTACTTC. Its translation is CATSGGTPYEQYF.

In this sample, this clonotype turned up a few times. V and J are TRBV11-1 and TRBJ2-7, with D perhaps TRBD1 (6 bases). Germline CDR1 and CDR2: SGHAT and FQDESV (reference sequence). V was shortened by 0 bases and J by 2 bases, with 17 bases between the two germline ends. The CDR3 has 17 amino acids. CDR3 bases: TGTGCCAGCAGCTTAGCGTGGGGACAAGCAGCGCCCTACGAGCAGTACTTC. Its translation is CASSLAWGQAAPYEQYF.

The V call is TRBV20-1, the J call TRBJ2-3; the D gene is possibly TRBD1 (6 bases). CDR3 length equals 14 residues. V lost 5 bases and J 0 bases, leaving 12 bases between the germline ends. Germline CDR1 is DFQATT and CDR2 is SNEGSKA (reference sequence). CDR3 amino acids: CSARRGPSTDTQYF. CDR3 DNA: TGCAGTGCTCGCAGGGGCCCTAGCACAGATACGCAGTATTTT.

This clonotype was found a few times. This rearrangement joins TRBV5-6 to TRBJ2-5; D is ambiguous. The CDR3 has 13 amino acids. In germline, CDR1 is SGHDT, CDR2 YYEEEE. Trimming took off 0 bases at V and 5 bases at J, with 8 bases between the two ends. CDR3 in DNA: TGTGCCAGCAGCTTGGAAGACTTTGAGACCCAGTACTTC. This translates into CASSLEDFETQYF.

This sequence joins TRBV20-1 and TRBJ1-6; the D gene is possibly TRBD1 (5 bases). Germline CDR1 and CDR2: DFQATT and SNEGSKA (reference sequence). V was shortened by 5 bases and J by 3 bases, with 17 bases between the two germline ends. CDR3 size: 16 residues. In nucleotides, the CDR3 is TGCAGTGCTTTAAGTACGGGACGCAGCTATAATTCACCCCTCCACTTT. Translation: CSALSTGRSYNSPLHF.

The chain combines TRBV12-3 or TRBV12-4 with TRBJ2-5; D tentatively reads TRBD1 or TRBD2 (5 bases each). V was trimmed by 6 bases and J by 7 bases, leaving 15 bases between them. The CDR3 spans 13 residues. The CDR3 reads CASREDTRGTQYF. CDR3 bases: TGTGCCAGCAGGGAGGACACCCGGGGGACCCAGTACTTC.

This clonotype was observed a handful of times. The V gene is TRBV12-3 or TRBV12-4, the J gene TRBJ1-5; no reliable D call. Trimming removed 6 bases from V and 4 bases from J, with 13 bases in between. This CDR3 is built from 14 residues. The CDR3 bases are TGTGCCAGCAGCTCCCAGGCCATAAATCAGCCCCAGCATTTT. It yields the protein CASSSQAINQPQHF.

The chain's CDR3 is CASTRFLTGELFF. In nucleotides, the CDR3 is TGTGCCAGCACCCGTTTTTTGACCGGGGAGCTGTTTTTT. The V gene is TRBV7-2, the J gene TRBJ2-2; D uncertain. The germline gives CDR1 SGHTA, CDR2 FQGNSA. Trimming pared 7 bases from V and 5 bases from J, leaving 11 bases between. CDR3 length: 13 amino acids.

This clonotype was picked up a small number of times. The chain joins TRBV7-9 to TRBJ2-5, with 7 bases identical to TRBD2. There are 15 residues in the CDR3. In germline, CDR1 is SEHNR, CDR2 FQNEAQ (reference sequence). J lost 3 bases, V lost 6 bases, and 10 bases had no gene match. The CDR3: CASRLLGGGEETQYF. In nucleotides, the CDR3 is TGTGCCAGCAGATTGTTGGGGGGAGGGGAAGAGACCCAGTACTTC.

This clonotype came up a few times. The genes are TRBV4-1 and TRBJ2-5; D is possibly TRBD2 (6 bases). Germline V CDR1 and CDR2: MGHRA, YSYEKL. V was trimmed by 1 base and J by 5 bases, leaving 11 bases between them. This CDR3 region has 14 residues. CDR3 in amino acids: CASSQGRGGETQYF. The DNA of the CDR3 is TGCGCCAGCAGCCAAGGGCGAGGAGGGGAGACCCAGTACTTC.

V usage is TRBV5-1 and J usage is TRBJ2-2, with 8 bases identical to TRBD1. This CDR3 comprises 16 residues. V lost 0 bases and J lost 6; bases outside the gene matches: 7. Germline V lookup: CDR1 SGHRS, CDR2 YFSETQ. The CDR3 loop is CASSLGGQGKAGELFF. The CDR3 coding sequence is TGCGCCAGCAGCTTGGGAGGACAGGGCAAGGCCGGGGAGCTGTTTTTT.

This clonotype was recorded a few times. CDR3 DNA sequence: TGTGCCAGCAGACCCGGGACAGGGTCATCTGAGGACTACGAGCAGTACTTC. Residues: CASRPGTGSSEDYEQYF. The rearrangement uses TRBV2 and TRBJ2-7; TRBD1 aligns across 9 bases. Unmatched junction bases numbered 15, after V lost 6 bases and J lost 3 bases. Germline V CDR1 and CDR2: SNHLY, FYNNEI. CDR3 size: 17 residues.

The V gene is TRBV7-2, the J gene TRBJ1-1; TRBD1 matches 9 bases. The germline V gene has CDR1 SGHTA and CDR2 FQGNSA. The CDR3 covers 13 residues. The ends lost 3 bases at V and 7 bases at J; junction bases unmatched: 3. DNA for the CDR3: TGTGCCAGCAGCTTGACAGGGGGGTTTGAAGCTTTCTTT. Residues: CASSLTGGFEAFF.